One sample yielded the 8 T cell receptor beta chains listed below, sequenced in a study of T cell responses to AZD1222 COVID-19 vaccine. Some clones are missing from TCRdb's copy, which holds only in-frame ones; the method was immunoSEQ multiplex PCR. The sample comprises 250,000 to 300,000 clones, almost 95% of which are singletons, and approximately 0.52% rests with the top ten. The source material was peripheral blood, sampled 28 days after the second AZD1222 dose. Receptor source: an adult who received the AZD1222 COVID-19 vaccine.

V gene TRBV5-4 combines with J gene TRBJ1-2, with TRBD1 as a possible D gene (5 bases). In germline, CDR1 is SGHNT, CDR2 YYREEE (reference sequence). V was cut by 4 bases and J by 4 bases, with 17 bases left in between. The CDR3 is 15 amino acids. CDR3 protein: CASSTPTDIIYGYTF. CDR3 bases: TGTGCCAGCAGCACCCCGACGGACATCATCTATGGCTACACCTTC. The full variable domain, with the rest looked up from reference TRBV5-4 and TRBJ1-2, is ETGVTQSPTHLIKTRGQQVTLRCSSQSGHNTVSWYQQALGQGPQFIFQYYREEENGRGNFPPRFSGLQFPNYSSELNVNALELDDSALYLCASSTPTDIIYGYTFGSGTRLTVV.

The CDR3 bases are TGTGCCAGCAGCTCCCGGGAACTAGCGGGAAGCTCCTACGAGCAGTACTTC. Translating it yields CASSSRELAGSSYEQYF. The gene calls are TRBV7-8 and TRBJ2-7; 10 bases line up with TRBD2. Trimming at V came to 4 bases and at J to 0 bases, leaving 9 bases not matched to a gene. CDR3 length equals 17 residues. The V gene's germline CDR1 is SGHVS and CDR2 FQNEAQ.

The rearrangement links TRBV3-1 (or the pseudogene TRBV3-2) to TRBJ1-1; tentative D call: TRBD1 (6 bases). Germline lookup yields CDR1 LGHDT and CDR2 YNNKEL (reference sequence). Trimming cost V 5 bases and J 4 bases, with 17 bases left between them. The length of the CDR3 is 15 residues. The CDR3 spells CASSKGGGIGTEAFF. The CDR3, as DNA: TGTGCCAGCAGCAAGGGGGGGGGCATTGGCACTGAAGCTTTCTTT.

The CDR3 here is CASTNSGWLMEAFF. The CDR3 DNA is TGTGCCAGTACCAACAGCGGATGGTTAATGGAAGCTTTCTTT. The chain couples TRBV19 to TRBJ1-1, with no clear D. Germline loops: CDR1 LNHDA, CDR2 SQIVND (reference sequence). There are 14 residues in the CDR3. The ends were cut back, 7 bases at V and 8 bases at J, with 20 bases in the middle.

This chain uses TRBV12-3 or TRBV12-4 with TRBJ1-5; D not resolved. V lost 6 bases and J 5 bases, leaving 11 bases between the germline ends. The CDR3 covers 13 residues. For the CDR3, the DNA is TGTGCCAGCAGCTGGGAAAATTATCAGCCCCAGCATTTT. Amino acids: CASSWENYQPQHF.

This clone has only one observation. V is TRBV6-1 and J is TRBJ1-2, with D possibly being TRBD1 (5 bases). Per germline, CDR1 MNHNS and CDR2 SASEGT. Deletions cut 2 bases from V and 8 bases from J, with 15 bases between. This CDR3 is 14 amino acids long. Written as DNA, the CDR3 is TGTGCCAGCAGTGAAAAGTGGGCAGGGAGAGGCTACACCTTC. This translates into CASSEKWAGRGYTF.

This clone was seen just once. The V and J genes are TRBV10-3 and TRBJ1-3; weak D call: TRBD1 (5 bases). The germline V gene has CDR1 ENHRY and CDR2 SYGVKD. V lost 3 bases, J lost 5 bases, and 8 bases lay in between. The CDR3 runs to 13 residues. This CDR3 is CAISERQRNTIYF. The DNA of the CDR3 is TGTGCCATCAGTGAAAGACAGCGAAACACCATATATTTT.

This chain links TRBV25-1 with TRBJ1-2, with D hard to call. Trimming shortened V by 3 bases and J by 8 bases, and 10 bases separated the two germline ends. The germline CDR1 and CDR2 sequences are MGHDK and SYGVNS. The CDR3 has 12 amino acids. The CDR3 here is CASSDSAVGYTF. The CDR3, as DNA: TGTGCCAGCAGTGATTCGGCCGTGGGCTACACCTTC.